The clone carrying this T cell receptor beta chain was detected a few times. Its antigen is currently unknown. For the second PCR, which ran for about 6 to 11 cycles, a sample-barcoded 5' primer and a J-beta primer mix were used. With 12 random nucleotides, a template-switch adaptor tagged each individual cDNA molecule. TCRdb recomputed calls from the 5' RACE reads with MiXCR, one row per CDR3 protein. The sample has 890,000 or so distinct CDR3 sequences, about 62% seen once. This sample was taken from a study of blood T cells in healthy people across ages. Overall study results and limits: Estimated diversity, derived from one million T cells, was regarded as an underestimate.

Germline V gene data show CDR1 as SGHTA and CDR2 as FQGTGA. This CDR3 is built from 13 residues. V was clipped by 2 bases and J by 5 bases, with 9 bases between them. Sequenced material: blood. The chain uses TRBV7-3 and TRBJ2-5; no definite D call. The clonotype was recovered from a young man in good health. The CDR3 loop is CASSLAAHETQYF. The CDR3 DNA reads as TGTGCCAGCAGCTTAGCGGCGCACGAGACCCAGTACTTC.